Presented here are 29 T cell receptor beta chains from one specimen sequenced in a study of blood T cell repertoires in COVID-19. Sequenced by immunoSEQ multiplex PCR; TCRdb stores in-frame clones only, minus some. Found here are about 200,000 clones, 86% of them singletons; the top ten hold about 4.7%. Sample: PBMCs or T cells enriched from blood (not recorded which). The receptors stem from a woman in her twenties or thirties who had been exposed to COVID-19.

CDR3 protein: CASSLEPLGQGINEQYF. The CDR3 nucleotides are TGCGCCAGCAGCTTGGAGCCGCTGGGGCAGGGGATAAACGAGCAGTACTTC. J is TRBJ2-7 and V is TRBV5-1, with D possibly being TRBD1 (6 bases). V shed 0 bases and J shed 5 bases, with 21 bases lying between them. The CDR3 extends over 17 amino acids. The germline CDR1 and CDR2 sequences are SGHRS and YFSETQ.

This clone was seen once. The junction shows a germline mismatch at one end, possibly a read error. V usage is TRBV3-1 (or the pseudogene TRBV3-2) and J usage is TRBJ1-2, with 11 bases aligning to TRBD1. This CDR3 is 14 amino acids long. The germline CDR1 and CDR2 sequences are LGHDT and YNNKEL (reference sequence). In DNA form, the CDR3 reads TGTGCCAGCAGCCAAGATCCAACCGGGACAGGGGGATCCTTC. This codes for CASSQDPTGTGGSF.

The V and J genes are TRBV30 and TRBJ1-1, with D possibly matching TRBD1 (5 bases). Germline loops: CDR1 GTSNPN, CDR2 SVGIG (reference sequence). The CDR3 is made up of 16 amino acids. V lost 2 bases and J 1 base, leaving 17 bases between the germline ends. CDR3 sequence: CAWSKSGSLANTEAFF. The CDR3 region has the DNA TGTGCCTGGAGTAAGTCAGGGTCTTTGGCGAACACTGAAGCTTTCTTT.

V gene TRBV2 combines with J gene TRBJ1-2, with a tentative D call TRBD1 (6 bases). The CDR3 has 15 residues. Trimming removed 3 bases at V and 6 bases at J, with 17 bases between. The V gene's germline CDR1 is SNHLY and CDR2 FYNNEI. CDR3 sequence reads: CASSDGGHAQDGYTF. The CDR3 nucleotides read TGTGCCAGCAGTGATGGGGGACATGCTCAGGATGGCTACACCTTC.

V is TRBV19 and J is TRBJ1-3; 11 bases map to TRBD1. The trim removed 5 bases at V and 3 bases at J, leaving 6 bases unmatched. Germline V gene lookup returns CDR1 LNHDA and CDR2 SQIVND (reference sequence). This CDR3 is 16 amino acids long. The CDR3 is CASSSDRGRLGNTIYF. The CDR3 DNA sequence: TGTGCCAGTAGTTCGGACAGGGGGCGACTTGGAAACACCATATATTTT. The whole variable domain, filled in from reference TRBV19 and TRBJ1-3, reads DGGITQSPKYLFRKEGQNVTLSCEQNLNHDAMYWYRQDPGQGLRLIYYSQIVNDFQKGDIAEGYSVSREKKESFPLTVTSAQKNPTAFYLCASSSDRGRLGNTIYFGEGSWLTVV.

This sequence joins TRBV5-4 and TRBJ2-1, with TRBD2 identical over 7 bases. CDR3 size: 15 residues. CDR1 is SGHNT and CDR2 is YYREEE in the germline V gene (reference sequence). The V and J ends lost 4 bases and 2 bases, in that order; junction bases with no gene match: 6. The CDR3 loop reads CASSQTGTTYNEQFF. CDR3 DNA sequence: TGTGCCAGCAGCCAAACCGGGACTACCTACAATGAGCAGTTCTTC.

The chain has TRBV2 and TRBJ1-5; possible D gene TRBD1, 5 bases. The V end was cut by 7 bases, the J end by 6 bases, with 13 bases between. The germline gives CDR1 SNHLY, CDR2 FYNNEI. The CDR3 has 13 amino acids. The CDR3 spells CASTVTELQPQHF. In DNA, the CDR3 is TGTGCCAGCACCGTGACAGAACTTCAGCCCCAGCATTTT.

This clone was found once. V usage is TRBV12-3 or TRBV12-4 and J usage is TRBJ1-5; D uncertain. This CDR3 has 13 amino acids. V was shortened by 2 bases and J by 6 bases, with 8 bases between the two germline ends. The CDR3 spells CASSLQSRQPQHF. CDR3 in DNA: TGTGCCAGCAGTTTACAGTCCCGTCAGCCCCAGCATTTT.

A few counts support this clone. The CDR3: CASSQEFPFPETQYF. CDR3 coding DNA: TGTGCCAGCAGCCAAGAGTTCCCTTTCCCAGAGACCCAGTACTTC. The chain carries TRBV3-1 (or the pseudogene TRBV3-2) and TRBJ2-5; D unresolved. Germline lookup yields CDR1 LGHDT and CDR2 YNNKEL (reference sequence). CDR3 length: 15 residues. Trimming removed 0 bases from V and 4 bases from J, with 12 bases in between.

This clone was recorded a few times. The chain's CDR3 is CASSEWSGGNSPLHF. CDR3 DNA sequence: TGTGCCAGCAGTGAATGGTCAGGGGGAAATTCACCCCTCCACTTT. The genes are TRBV6-1 and TRBJ1-6; 7 positions agree with TRBD1. Germline trimming cut 2 bases from V and 7 bases from J; bases unmatched to any gene: 5. The length of the CDR3 is 15 residues. Germline lookup yields CDR1 MNHNS and CDR2 SASEGT.

The J gene is TRBJ1-1, the V gene TRBV12-3 or TRBV12-4; TRBD1 might be the D (6 bases). The CDR3 has 13 residues. V lost 8 bases and J lost 4, with 14 bases in between. CDR3: CASCEGVVTEAFF. The CDR3 bases are TGTGCCAGCTGTGAGGGGGTGGTCACTGAAGCTTTCTTT.

The chain links TRBV15 to TRBJ1-4, with D possibly matching TRBD1 (6 bases). In germline, CDR1 is LNHNV, CDR2 YYDKDF (reference sequence). V shed 0 bases and J shed 14 bases, with 10 bases lying between them. The CDR3 consists of 12 residues. This CDR3 reads CATSRDVGGLFF. The CDR3 DNA reads TGTGCCACCAGCAGAGATGTTGGGGGCCTGTTTTTT.

This chain connects TRBV4-1 to TRBJ2-1; TRBD2 is a possible D gene (5 bases). Germline values: CDR1 MGHRA, CDR2 YSYEKL. This CDR3 contains 17 residues. V was trimmed by 2 bases and J by 0 bases, leaving 14 bases between them. The CDR3 bases are TGCGCCAGCAGCCAATTGGACCGGGGTAGCTCCTACAATGAGCAGTTCTTC. Translating gives CASSQLDRGSSYNEQFF.

This chain links TRBV12-3 or TRBV12-4 with TRBJ1-6; D not certain. The CDR3 extends over 12 amino acids. V shed 3 bases and J shed 8 bases, with 5 bases lying between them. CDR3 loop: CASSLNYSPLHF. The CDR3 coding sequence is TGTGCCAGCAGTTTGAACTATTCACCCCTCCACTTT.

V gene TRBV24-1 combines with J gene TRBJ1-5; D gene uncertain. This CDR3 spans 12 amino acids. CDR1 is KGHDR, CDR2 SFDVKD, per germline. V was pared by 7 bases and J by 6 bases, with 9 bases between. CDR3 nucleotide sequence: TGTGCCACCAGCACCCCGAGTCAGCCCCAGCATTTT. This codes for CATSTPSQPQHF.

The chain carries TRBV18 and TRBJ2-7, with 9 bases lining up with TRBD1. The CDR3 is made up of 15 amino acids. The trim removed 5 bases at V and 11 bases at J, leaving 16 bases unmatched. Germline V gene lookup returns CDR1 KGHSH and CDR2 LQKENI. CDR3 sequence reads: CASSSSSGTGRSKYF. The CDR3 bases are TGTGCCAGCTCATCCTCTTCCGGGACAGGGAGGTCGAAGTACTTC.

The rearrangement links TRBV19 to TRBJ2-4; 7 bases line up with TRBD2. Germline lookup yields CDR1 LNHDA and CDR2 SQIVND (reference sequence). CDR3 length: 13 residues. Unmatched junction bases numbered 2, after V lost 8 bases and J lost 1 base. The CDR3 bases are TGTGCCAGTCGGGGGGTGGCCAAAAACATTCAGTACTTC. Its protein is CASRGVAKNIQYF.

The CDR3 DNA is TGTGCCAGCAGCTTGGATCCGACAAGGAACGAGCAGTACTTC. Amino acid sequence: CASSLDPTRNEQYF. The chain joins TRBV11-3 to TRBJ2-7, with unresolved D. CDR1 is SGHNT, CDR2 YENEEA, per germline. V lost 3 bases to trimming and J lost 5 bases, with 14 bases between them. The CDR3 totals 14 residues.

V and J are TRBV3-1 (or the pseudogene TRBV3-2) and TRBJ2-3, with D tentatively TRBD1 (6 bases). The CDR3 contains 15 residues. CDR1 and CDR2 (germline): LGHDT, YNNKEL (reference sequence). Trimming removed 4 bases at V and 2 bases at J, with 13 bases between. In DNA, the CDR3 is TGTGCCAGCAGCCGAAACCAGGGGTACACAGATACGCAGTATTTT. Translating gives CASSRNQGYTDTQYF.

This clone was counted once. V and J are TRBV9 and TRBJ2-1, with D possibly TRBD2 on 6 matching bases. The ends were cut back, 4 bases at V and 0 bases at J, with 17 bases in the middle. This CDR3 is built from 17 residues. CDR1 is SGDLS, CDR2 YYNGEE, per germline. The CDR3: CASSTAGTSGSYNEQFF. The CDR3 coding sequence is TGTGCCAGCAGCACCGCCGGGACTTCCGGCTCCTACAATGAGCAGTTCTTC.

The chain uses TRBV27 and TRBJ1-1; 8 bases agree with TRBD1. Unmatched junction bases numbered 10, after V lost 7 bases and J lost 6 bases. The CDR3 has 14 amino acids. Germline V gives CDR1 MNHEY, CDR2 SMNVEV (reference sequence). This chain's CDR3 is CASTATGVGAEAFF. In nucleotides, the CDR3 is TGTGCCAGCACCGCGACAGGGGTGGGAGCTGAAGCTTTCTTT.

The J gene is TRBJ1-2, the V gene TRBV6-5; 8 nucleotides match TRBD1. The V and J ends lost 4 bases and 5 bases, in that order; junction bases with no gene match: 12. Germline V CDR1 and CDR2: MNHEY, SVGAGI. The CDR3 covers 16 residues. The CDR3 DNA is TGTGCCAGCAGTTCGGGACAGGACCAGTTTCCTTATGGCTACACCTTC. Its protein product is CASSSGQDQFPYGYTF.

This clone was counted once. J is TRBJ2-5 and V is TRBV7-2, with 9 bases identical to TRBD2. The germline V gene encodes CDR1 SGHTA and CDR2 FQGNSA. Unmatched junction bases numbered 16, after V lost 5 bases and J lost 0 bases. This CDR3 has 19 amino acids. This chain's CDR3 is CASSHPGGLASGYQETQYF. The CDR3 DNA is TGTGCCAGCAGCCATCCCGGGGGACTAGCCAGTGGGTACCAAGAGACCCAGTACTTC.

This chain links TRBV29-1 with TRBJ1-5; no clear D gene. V lost 4 bases to trimming and J lost 5 bases, with 12 bases between them. The length of the CDR3 is 13 residues. Germline CDR1 SQVTM, CDR2 ANQGSEA. CDR3 residues: CSVAVGGDQPQHF. The CDR3 nucleotides are TGCAGCGTTGCGGTGGGAGGCGATCAGCCCCAGCATTTT.

The chain recombines TRBV18 with TRBJ1-6, with 8 positions matching TRBD1. J gave up 5 bases and V 2 bases, and 5 bases lay outside the gene matches. Germline CDR1 reads KGHSH; CDR2 reads LQKENI. The CDR3 sequence is 16 residues long. The CDR3 here is CASSPAGTGHNSPLHF. The CDR3 DNA reads TGTGCCAGCTCACCAGCCGGGACAGGCCATAATTCACCCCTCCACTTT. The full variable domain, in which reference TRBV18 and TRBJ1-6 provide the parts outside the CDR3, is NAGVMQNPRHLVRRRGQEARLRCSPMKGHSHVYWYRQLPEEGLKFMVYLQKENIIDESGMPKERFSAEFPKEGPSILRIQQVVRGDSAAYFCASSPAGTGHNSPLHFGNGTRLTVT.

V gene TRBV9 combines with J gene TRBJ1-4; TRBD1 matches at 7 bases. Germline CDR1 and CDR2: SGDLS and YYNGEE. Trimming at V came to 4 bases and at J to 6 bases, leaving 9 bases not matched to a gene. CDR3 length: 15 residues. This CDR3 reads CASSLGGQWDEKLFF. The CDR3 region has the DNA TGTGCCAGCAGCTTAGGGGGACAGTGGGATGAAAAACTGTTTTTT. The whole variable domain, remainder taken from reference TRBV9 and TRBJ1-4, is DSGVTQTPKHLITATGQRVTLRCSPRSGDLSVYWYQQSLDQGLQFLIQYYNGEERAKGNILERFSAQQFPDLHSELNLSSLELGDSALYFCASSLGGQWDEKLFFGSGTQLSVL.

The chain carries TRBV14 and TRBJ1-1; 7 bases fit TRBD1. Germline lookup yields CDR1 SGHDN and CDR2 FVKESK. This CDR3 spans 14 amino acids. J lost 6 bases, V lost 3 bases, and 7 bases had no gene match. CDR3 bases: TGTGCCAGCAGCCACAGGGGGGTCGTCGCTGAAGCTTTCTTT. This sequence encodes CASSHRGVVAEAFF.

This clone turned up a few times. The V call is TRBV19, the J call TRBJ2-7, with 7 bases that match TRBD2. V lost 8 bases and J lost 4; bases outside the gene matches: 8. This CDR3 comprises 13 residues. Germline V CDR1 and CDR2: LNHDA, SQIVND (reference sequence). CDR3 sequence reads: CASGPGGGYEQYF. Here the CDR3 DNA reads TGTGCCAGTGGCCCTGGGGGGGGATACGAGCAGTACTTC.

The V gene is TRBV20-1, the J gene TRBJ1-4; D is uncertain. Germline CDR1 DFQATT, CDR2 SNEGSKA (reference sequence). The V and J ends lost 7 bases and 2 bases respectively, with 5 bases between them. This CDR3 is 11 amino acids long. CDR3 protein: CSVSTNEKLFF. CDR3 sequence (DNA): TGCAGTGTTTCGACTAATGAAAAACTGTTTTTT.